The T cell receptor (beta chain) described here comes from a study of T cells after yellow fever vaccination (dated by TCRdb to between 2018 and 2020). Regarding the study in general: Libraries from fractions with low cell numbers were prepared with the SMART-Seq v4 Ultra Low Input RNA kit. To track T-cell clones before and after primary and booster YFV17D yellow fever vaccination, bulk TCR alpha and beta repertoires were sequenced longitudinally. The cohort comprised two healthy male donors, one aged 18 to 29 and one aged 30 to 40 years. Bulk PBMC replicates and cell subsets were isolated from blood drawn at multiple timepoints before and after both primary and secondary immunization. Overall study outcomes, separate from this receptor: A small share of clonotypes was detected in both CD4 and CD8 compartments, with the overlap likely arising from convergent recombination. Computational filtering was required because FACS-sorted repertoires could contain abundant contaminating clonotypes from the bulk population. Compared with the primary T-cell response, the secondary T-cell response was weaker but faster, peaking on day 5 rather than day 15. Most clones expanded after primary vaccination (around 96% of CD4 and around 89% of CD8) were re-detected after the booster, suggesting that broad memory maintenance occurred. Only two donors were included in the study, so the extent to which the findings can be generalized is limited.

The CDR3 runs 15 residues from the cysteine to the phenylalanine. The read is trimmed to its CDR3 DNA, 45 bases read in frame from base 1. CDR1 and CDR2 are drawn from the germline V gene: SGHDT, YYEEEE. V is cut back by 7 bases and J by 4 bases, with 8 bases in the junction unmatched. This specimen's treatment or condition label, interpreted: live attenuated yellow fever vaccine strain. At each blood-draw timepoint, two biological replicates of bulk PBMCs were obtained. A standard Ficoll-Paque protocol was used to isolate PBMCs from peripheral blood. TriZol was used to extract RNA from bulk PBMCs, from CD4 and CD8 fractions, and from dextramer-positive and dextramer-negative fractions. Synthesis of TCR cDNA relied on 5'RACE template switching, a step that introduced a universal primer site along with unique molecular identifiers. cDNA synthesis was primed from both the TCR alpha and TCR beta constant segments. Library amplification used two PCR steps, and the second PCR step added sample barcodes and sequencing adapters. Libraries were sequenced on Illumina HiSeq 2500 (2x100 bp) or NovaSeq (2x150 bp). The original pipeline was this. MIGEC handled demultiplexing of reads and collapsing into UMI consensus sequences, while MiXCR performed V(D)J alignment. Clonotypes responding to the vaccine were identified with edgeR on replicate PBMC samples, with the criteria of FDR below 0.01 and a log2 fold change above 5 up to day 15. Each bulk clonotype received a CD4 or CD8 identity based on whether the sequenced CD4 or CD8 repertoire contained that clonotype at higher abundance. TCRdb handled the public reads itself, with Q25 trimming in fastp and clone calling in MiXCR, and kept productive beta chains. Merged by CDR3 protein, the rows form single entries marked with the most common genes and DNA. TCRdb, not the original authors, processed these V and J calls. The sample contains 500,000 to 650,000 distinct CDR3 sequences, 12% of them found a single time. The top ten clonotypes cover approximately 15% of the sample.

The sample holds a few counts of this clonotype. Which antigen it targets is not known. Base qualities are missing; no much larger clone stands one base away. The V gene is TRBV5-6 and the J gene is TRBJ2-3; the junction holds 11 bases that match TRBD2. Here the sequenced sample was PBMCs, taken on the day of the yellow fever booster vaccination. This clonotype was obtained from a man in his thirties or forties who received the YFV17D yellow fever vaccine. CDR3 region: CASDGTSGRADTQYF. In nucleotide form, the sequence is TGTGCCAGCGACGGAACTAGCGGGAGAGCAGATACGCAGTATTTT.